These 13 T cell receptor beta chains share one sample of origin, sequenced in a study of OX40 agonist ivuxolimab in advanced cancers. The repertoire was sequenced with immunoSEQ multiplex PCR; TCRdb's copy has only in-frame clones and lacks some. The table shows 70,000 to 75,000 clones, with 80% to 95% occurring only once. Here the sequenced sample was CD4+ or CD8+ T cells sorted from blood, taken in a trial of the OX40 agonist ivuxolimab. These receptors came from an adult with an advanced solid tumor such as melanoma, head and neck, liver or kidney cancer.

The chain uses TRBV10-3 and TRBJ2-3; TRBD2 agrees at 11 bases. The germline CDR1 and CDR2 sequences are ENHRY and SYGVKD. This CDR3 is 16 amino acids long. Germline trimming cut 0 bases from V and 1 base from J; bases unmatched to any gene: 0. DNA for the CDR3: TGTGCCATCAGTGAGTCGGGACTAGCGGGCACAGATACGCAGTATTTT. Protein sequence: CAISESGLAGTDTQYF.

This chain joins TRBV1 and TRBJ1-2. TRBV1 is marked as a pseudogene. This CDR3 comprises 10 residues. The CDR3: CTSSEYLDTF. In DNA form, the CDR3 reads TGCACCAGCAGCGAGTACTTAGACACCTTC.

As DNA, the CDR3 is TGTGCCAGCTCACCACCGGGACAGAGGGAGACCCAGTACTTC. Residues: CASSPPGQRETQYF. V and J are TRBV18 and TRBJ2-5, with TRBD1 identical over 7 bases. Trimming took 0 bases from V and 5 from J; bases not matched to a gene: 3. Germline loops: CDR1 KGHSH, CDR2 LQKENI. There are 14 residues in the CDR3.

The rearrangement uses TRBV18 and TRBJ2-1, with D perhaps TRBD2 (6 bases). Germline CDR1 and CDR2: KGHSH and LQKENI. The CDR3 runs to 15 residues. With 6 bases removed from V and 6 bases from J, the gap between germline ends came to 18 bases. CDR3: CASSLSSGDINEQFF. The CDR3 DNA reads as TGTGCCAGCTCCCTATCTTCGGGAGATATCAATGAGCAGTTCTTC.

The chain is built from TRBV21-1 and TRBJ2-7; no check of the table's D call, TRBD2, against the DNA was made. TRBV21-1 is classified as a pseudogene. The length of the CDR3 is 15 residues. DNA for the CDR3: TGTGCCAGCAGCAAGACCCTAGCGGCAGGGAGCGAGCAGTACTTC. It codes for CASSKTLAAGSEQYF.

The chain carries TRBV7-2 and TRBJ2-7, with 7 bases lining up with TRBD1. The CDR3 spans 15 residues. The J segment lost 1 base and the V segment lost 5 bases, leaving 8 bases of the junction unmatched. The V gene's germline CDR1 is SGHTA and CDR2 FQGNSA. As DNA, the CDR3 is TGTGCCAGCAGCCCGGGGACAGATTTTTCCTACGAGCAGTACTTC. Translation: CASSPGTDFSYEQYF.

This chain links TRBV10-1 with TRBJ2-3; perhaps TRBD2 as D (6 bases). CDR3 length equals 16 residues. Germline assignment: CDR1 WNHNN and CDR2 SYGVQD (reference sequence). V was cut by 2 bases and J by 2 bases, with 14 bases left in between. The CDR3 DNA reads TGCGCCAGCAGTGAGAGCCGGGGGTGGGTCACAGATACGCAGTATTTT. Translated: CASSESRGWVTDTQYF.

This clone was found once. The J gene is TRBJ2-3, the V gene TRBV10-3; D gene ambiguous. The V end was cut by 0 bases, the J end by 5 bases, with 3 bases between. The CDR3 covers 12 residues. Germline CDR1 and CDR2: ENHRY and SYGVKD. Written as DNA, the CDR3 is TGTGCCATCAGTGAGTCTGGAGATACGCAGTATTTT. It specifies CAISESGDTQYF.

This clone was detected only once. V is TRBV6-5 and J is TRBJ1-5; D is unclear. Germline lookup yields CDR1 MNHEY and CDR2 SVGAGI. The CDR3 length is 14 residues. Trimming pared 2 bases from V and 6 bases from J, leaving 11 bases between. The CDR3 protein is CASSYRQDFQPQHF. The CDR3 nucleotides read TGTGCCAGCAGTTACAGGCAGGACTTTCAGCCCCAGCATTTT.

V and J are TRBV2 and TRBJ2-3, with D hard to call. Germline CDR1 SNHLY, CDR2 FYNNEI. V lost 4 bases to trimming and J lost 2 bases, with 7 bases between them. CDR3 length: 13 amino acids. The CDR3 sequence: CASSARHTDTQYF. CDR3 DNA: TGTGCCAGCAGTGCCAGGCACACAGATACGCAGTATTTT.

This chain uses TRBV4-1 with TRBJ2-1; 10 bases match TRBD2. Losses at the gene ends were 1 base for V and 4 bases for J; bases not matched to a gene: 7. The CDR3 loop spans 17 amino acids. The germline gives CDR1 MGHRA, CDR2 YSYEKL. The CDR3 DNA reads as TGCGCCAGCAGCCAAGGAACAGCGGGAGGGCCTTACAATGAGCAGTTCTTC. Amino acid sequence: CASSQGTAGGPYNEQFF.

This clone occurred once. CDR3 nucleotides: TGCGCCAGCAGCAAGAGCGGGAACTCCTACAATGAGCAGTTCTTC. Its translation: CASSKSGNSYNEQFF. V and J are TRBV5-1 and TRBJ2-1, with TRBD2 matching over 7 bases. Germline V gene sequence: CDR1 SGHRS, CDR2 YFSETQ. This CDR3 has 15 residues. V lost 4 bases to trimming and J lost 0 bases; unmatched junction nucleotides: 4.

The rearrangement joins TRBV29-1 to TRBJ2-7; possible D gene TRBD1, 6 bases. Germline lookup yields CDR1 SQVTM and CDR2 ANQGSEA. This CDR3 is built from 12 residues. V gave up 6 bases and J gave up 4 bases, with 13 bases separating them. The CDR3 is CSVVGQSYEQYF. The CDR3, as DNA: TGCAGCGTGGTCGGACAGTCATACGAGCAGTACTTC.